The rows below give T cell receptor beta chains drawn from one sample of a study of CD8+ T cells in alopecia areata. Here immunoSEQ multiplex PCR was the method, and the copy in TCRdb shows in-frame clones only, minus some. The repertoire consists of 180,000 or so clones, with roughly 58% occurring once and the leading ten covering under 20%. Specimen: CD4+ T cells sorted from blood, collected between weeks 55 and 65, from a patient treated with tofacitinib. The receptors were gathered from a human donor with alopecia areata. CDR3s include the opening cysteine and the closing phenylalanine or tryptophan. The order of the fields is D gene, J gene, clone size, V gene, CDR3 protein, CDR3 DNA. A D gene is named only where the DNA matches it firmly. Some rows have no size entry. The others give once, few or many, or a class for an expanded clone.

D: TRBD1; J: TRBJ2-2; size: once; V: TRBV5-1; CDR3: CASSAAQGAPGELFF; DNA: TGCGCCAGCAGCGCGGCCCAGGGGGCCCCCGGGGAGCTGTTTTTT
D: .; J: TRBJ1-2; size: once; V: TRBV15; CDR3: CATSRVRGPYGYTF; DNA: TGTGCCACCAGCAGAGTCAGGGGTCCCTATGGCTACACCTTC
D: TRBD1; J: TRBJ1-1; size: few; V: TRBV29-1; CDR3: CSVEEPGQGKAFF; DNA: TGCAGCGTTGAAGAACCGGGACAGGGAAAAGCTTTCTTT
D: .; J: TRBJ2-7; size: .; V: TRBV27; CDR3: CASSLVQGYEQYF; DNA: TGTGCCAGCAGTTTAGTACAGGGCTACGAGCAGTACTTC
D: TRBD2; J: TRBJ2-3; size: .; V: TRBV18; CDR3: CASSPTGRLGTDTQYF; DNA: TGTGCCAGCTCACCTACCGGGAGGTTAGGCACAGATACGCAGTATTTT
D: TRBD1; J: TRBJ1-5; size: few; V: TRBV6-4; CDR3: CASSARSWTGLNQPQHF; DNA: TGTGCCAGCAGTGCTCGATCATGGACAGGGCTTAATCAGCCCCAGCATTTT
D: TRBD1; J: TRBJ2-3; size: .; V: TRBV19; CDR3: CATRDSLGTTDTQYF; DNA: TGTGCCACCCGGGACAGCTTGGGAACTACAGATACGCAGTATTTT
D: .; J: TRBJ2-7; size: few; V: TRBV7-2; CDR3: CASSFDYGSYEQYF; DNA: TGTGCCAGCAGCTTCGACTATGGCTCCTACGAGCAGTACTTC
D: .; J: TRBJ1-5; size: .; V: TRBV5-1; CDR3: CASSLSYQGQGSNQPQHF; DNA: TGCGCCAGCAGCTTGTCGTATCAAGGGCAGGGGAGCAATCAGCCCCAGCATTTT
D: .; J: TRBJ1-2; size: once; V: TRBV5-1; CDR3: CASSLVGYGYTF; DNA: TGCGCCAGCAGCTTGGTTGGGTATGGCTACACCTTC
D: .; J: TRBJ2-7; size: few; V: TRBV10-3; CDR3: CAISDTSPYEQYF; DNA: TGTGCCATCAGTGATACTAGTCCCTACGAGCAGTACTTC
D: TRBD1; J: TRBJ1-1; size: once; V: TRBV23-1; CDR3: CASSPVTGVGTEAFF; DNA: TGCGCCAGCAGTCCCGTTACAGGGGTGGGTACTGAAGCTTTCTTT
D: TRBD2; J: TRBJ2-3; size: .; V: TRBV5-1; CDR3: CASSLTTSGGTDTQYF; DNA: TGCGCCAGCAGCTTAACGACTAGCGGGGGCACAGATACGCAGTATTTT
D: .; J: TRBJ2-7; size: .; V: TRBV7-8; CDR3: CASSRGEVGEQYF; DNA: TGTGCCAGCAGCAGAGGGGAGGTGGGCGAGCAGTACTTC